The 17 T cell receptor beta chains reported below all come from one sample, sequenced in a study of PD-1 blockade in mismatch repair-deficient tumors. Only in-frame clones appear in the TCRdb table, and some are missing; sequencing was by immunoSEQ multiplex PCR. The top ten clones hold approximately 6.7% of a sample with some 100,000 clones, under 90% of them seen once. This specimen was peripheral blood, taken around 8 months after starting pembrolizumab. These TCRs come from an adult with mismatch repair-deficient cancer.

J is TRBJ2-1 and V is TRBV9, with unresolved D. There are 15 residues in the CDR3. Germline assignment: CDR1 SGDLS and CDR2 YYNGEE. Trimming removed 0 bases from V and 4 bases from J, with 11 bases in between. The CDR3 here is CASSVGASTYNEQFF. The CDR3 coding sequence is TGTGCCAGCAGCGTAGGGGCTAGTACTTACAATGAGCAGTTCTTC.

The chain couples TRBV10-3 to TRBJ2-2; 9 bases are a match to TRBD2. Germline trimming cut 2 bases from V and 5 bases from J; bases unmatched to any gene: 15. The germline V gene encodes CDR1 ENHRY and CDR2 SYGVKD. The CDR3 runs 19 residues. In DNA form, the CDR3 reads TGTGCCATCAGTGAGGCCTACACAACACTAGCGGGCAGAACCGGGGAGCTGTTTTTT. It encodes CAISEAYTTLAGRTGELFF.

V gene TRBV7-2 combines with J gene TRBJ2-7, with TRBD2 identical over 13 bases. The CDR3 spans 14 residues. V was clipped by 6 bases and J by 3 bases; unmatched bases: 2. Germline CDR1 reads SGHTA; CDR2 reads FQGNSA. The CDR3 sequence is CASRWTSGSYEQYF. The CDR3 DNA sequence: TGTGCCAGCAGATGGACTAGCGGGAGCTACGAGCAGTACTTC.

The CDR3 nucleotides are TGTGCCAGCAGCTCCGCCACAGGCAACAATGAGCAGTTCTTC. It yields the protein CASSSATGNNEQFF. The J gene is TRBJ2-1, the V gene TRBV7-9; D perhaps matches TRBD1 (5 bases). In germline, CDR1 is SEHNR, CDR2 FQNEAQ (reference sequence). This CDR3 has 14 amino acids. The V gene lost 4 bases and the J gene lost 5 bases, with 12 bases spanning the gap.

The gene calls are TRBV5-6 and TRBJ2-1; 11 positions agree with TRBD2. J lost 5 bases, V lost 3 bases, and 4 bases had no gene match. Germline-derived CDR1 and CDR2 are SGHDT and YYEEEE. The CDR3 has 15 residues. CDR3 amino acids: CASSYGTSGHNEQFF. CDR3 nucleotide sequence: TGTGCCAGCAGCTATGGGACTAGCGGCCACAATGAGCAGTTCTTC.

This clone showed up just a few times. The CDR3 DNA follows: TGTGCCAGCAGTGATGCCGGGACAAAAGGAAGCACTGAAGCTTTCTTT. Translated: CASSDAGTKGSTEAFF. The gene calls are TRBV25-1 and TRBJ1-1, with D perhaps matching TRBD1 (6 bases). CDR3 size: 16 residues. V gave up 3 bases and J gave up 4 bases, with 18 bases separating them. The germline CDR1 and CDR2 sequences are MGHDK and SYGVNS.

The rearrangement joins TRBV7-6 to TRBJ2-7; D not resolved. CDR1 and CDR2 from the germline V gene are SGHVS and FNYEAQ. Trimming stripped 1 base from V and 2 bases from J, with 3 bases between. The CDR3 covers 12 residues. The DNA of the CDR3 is TGTGCCAGCAGCTTAGAGCCCTACGAGCAGTACTTC. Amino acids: CASSLEPYEQYF.

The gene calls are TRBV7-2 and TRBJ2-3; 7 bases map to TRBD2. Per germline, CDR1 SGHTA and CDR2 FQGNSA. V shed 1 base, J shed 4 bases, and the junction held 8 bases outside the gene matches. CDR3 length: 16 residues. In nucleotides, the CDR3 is TGTGCCAGCAGCTTAGAGGGCGGGAGCATCCCAGATACGCAGTATTTT. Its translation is CASSLEGGSIPDTQYF.

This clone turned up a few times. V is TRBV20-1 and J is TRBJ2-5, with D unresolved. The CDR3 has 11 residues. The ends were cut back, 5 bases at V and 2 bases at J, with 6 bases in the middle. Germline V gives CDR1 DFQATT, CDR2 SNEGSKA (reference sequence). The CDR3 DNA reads TGCAGTGCTTCAGAACAAGAGACCCAGTACTTC. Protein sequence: CSASEQETQYF.

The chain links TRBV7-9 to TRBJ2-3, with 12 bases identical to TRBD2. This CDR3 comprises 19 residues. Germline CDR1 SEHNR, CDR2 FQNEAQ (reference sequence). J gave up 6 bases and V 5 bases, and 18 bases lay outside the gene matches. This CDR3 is CASSKRLNLAGGPGDTQYF. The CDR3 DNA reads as TGTGCCAGCAGCAAGCGACTTAATCTAGCGGGAGGGCCTGGGGATACGCAGTATTTT.

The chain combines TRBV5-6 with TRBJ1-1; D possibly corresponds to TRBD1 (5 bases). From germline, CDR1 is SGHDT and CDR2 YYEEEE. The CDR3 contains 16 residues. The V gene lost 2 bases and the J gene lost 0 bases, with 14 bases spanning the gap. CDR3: CASSLGEIYLNTEAFF. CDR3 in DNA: TGTGCCAGCAGCTTAGGGGAGATCTACTTGAACACTGAAGCTTTCTTT.

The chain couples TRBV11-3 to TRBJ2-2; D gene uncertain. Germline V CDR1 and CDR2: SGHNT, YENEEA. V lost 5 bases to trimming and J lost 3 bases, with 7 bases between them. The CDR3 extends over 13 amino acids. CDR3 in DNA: TGTGCCAGCAGCCTCAGACACACCGGGGAGCTGTTTTTT. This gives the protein CASSLRHTGELFF.

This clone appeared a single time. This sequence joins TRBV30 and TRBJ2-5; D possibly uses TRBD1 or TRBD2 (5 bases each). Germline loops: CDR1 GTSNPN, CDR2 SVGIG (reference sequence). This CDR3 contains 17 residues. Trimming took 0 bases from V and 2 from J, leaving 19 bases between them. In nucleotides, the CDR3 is TGTGCCTGGAGTGTGGGGACCTCCCCAATCGCACAAGAGACCCAGTACTTC. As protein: CAWSVGTSPIAQETQYF.

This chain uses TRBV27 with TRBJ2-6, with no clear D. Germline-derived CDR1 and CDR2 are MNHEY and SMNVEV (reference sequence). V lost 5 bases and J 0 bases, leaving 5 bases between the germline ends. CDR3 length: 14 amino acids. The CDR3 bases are TGTGCCAGCAGTGGCAGCTCTGGGGCCAACGTCCTGACTTTC. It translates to CASSGSSGANVLTF.

CDR3 DNA sequence: TGCAGCGTTGATTCGCGGGTTACCGGGGAGCTGTTTTTT. Amino acid sequence: CSVDSRVTGELFF. The chain carries TRBV29-1 and TRBJ2-2; TRBD2 might be the D (5 bases). V was trimmed by 3 bases and J by 5 bases, leaving 10 bases between them. Germline CDR1 SQVTM, CDR2 ANQGSEA. The CDR3 is made up of 13 amino acids.

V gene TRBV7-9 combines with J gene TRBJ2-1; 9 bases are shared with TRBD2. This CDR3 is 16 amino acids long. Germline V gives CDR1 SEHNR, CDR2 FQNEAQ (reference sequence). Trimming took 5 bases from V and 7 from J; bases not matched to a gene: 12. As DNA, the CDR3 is TGTGCCAGCAGCGGGCTGACTAGCGGCCTTTCGAATGAGCAGTTCTTC. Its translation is CASSGLTSGLSNEQFF.

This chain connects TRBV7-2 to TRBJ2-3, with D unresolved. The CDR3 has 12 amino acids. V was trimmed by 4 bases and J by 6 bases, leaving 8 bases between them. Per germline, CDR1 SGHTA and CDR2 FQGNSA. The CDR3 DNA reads TGTGCCAGCAGCTCGGGTGGGGATACGCAGTATTTT. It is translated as CASSSGGDTQYF.